This T cell receptor (beta chain) comes out of a study of OX40 agonist ivuxolimab in advanced cancers. Turning to the study itself: Patients were infused with ivuxolimab every 2 weeks at 0.01 to 10 mg/kg.

Concerning this clone itself: Its antigen is currently unknown.

The CDR3 sequence is 13 residues long. V gave up 1 base and J gave up 5 bases, with 9 bases separating them. Germline CDR1 SGHRS, CDR2 YFSETQ. Broader study findings: Expanded clones tended on average to be more numerous among CD8+ T cells than CD4+.

The assay was immunoSEQ multiplex PCR, and TCRdb's table has in-frame clones only and misses some. The sample shows some 15,000 clones, 84% of them seen only once. The chain couples TRBV5-1 to TRBJ1-1; D remains ambiguous. The receptor comes from an adult with an advanced solid tumor such as melanoma, head and neck, liver or kidney cancer. The material was CD4+ or CD8+ T cells sorted from blood, obtained in a trial of the OX40 agonist ivuxolimab. The CDR3 reads CASSLWTGTEAFF. CDR3 DNA: TGCGCCAGCAGCTTGTGGACGGGTACTGAAGCTTTCTTT.